The present TCR beta chain was sequenced within a study of blood T cell repertoires in COVID-19. Background on the study: Some COVID-19 samples were acute and others convalescent; all came from the United States, Italy and Spain. PBMCs, B-cell-depleted T cells, or T cells were the source of the cDNA or gDNA that made up the material.

While infection was still active, Seattle patients were enrolled and then followed longitudinally. The CDR3 spans 14 residues. Looked up from germline, CDR1 is SGHDN and CDR2 is FVKESK. V shed 1 base and J shed 1 base, with 7 bases lying between them. In the source study's methods: Amplification of reference gene primers was used by the study to estimate nucleated cell counts. Here immunoSEQ multiplex PCR was the method, and the copy in TCRdb shows in-frame clones only, minus some. V and J calls and clone size are given by that table; D and trimming were obtained from the DNA. The repertoire holds 390,000 or so clones, with roughly nine tenths as singletons.

The chain couples TRBV14 to TRBJ1-1, with D possibly matching TRBD1 (5 bases). This receptor was obtained from a woman aged 30 to 39 with COVID-19, enrolled during active disease. The sequencing sample was made of peripheral blood. The CDR3 DNA reads TGTGCCAGCAGCCAAGTGACAGCGAACACTGAAGCTTTCTTT. This sequence encodes CASSQVTANTEAFF.